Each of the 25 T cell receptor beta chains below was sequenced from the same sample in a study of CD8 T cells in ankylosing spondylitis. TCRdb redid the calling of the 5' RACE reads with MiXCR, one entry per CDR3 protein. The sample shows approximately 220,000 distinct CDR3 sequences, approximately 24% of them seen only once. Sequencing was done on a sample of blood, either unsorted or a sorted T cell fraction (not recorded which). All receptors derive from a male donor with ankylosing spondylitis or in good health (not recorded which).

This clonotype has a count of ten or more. CDR3: CASSLMASGSDTQYF. Here the CDR3 DNA reads TGTGCCAGCAGCTTGATGGCTAGCGGTTCAGATACGCAGTATTTT. The chain couples TRBV5-4 to TRBJ2-3, with 7 bases that match TRBD2. CDR3 length: 15 residues. In germline, CDR1 is SGHNT, CDR2 YYREEE (reference sequence). The J segment lost 4 bases and the V segment lost 1 base, leaving 6 bases of the junction unmatched.

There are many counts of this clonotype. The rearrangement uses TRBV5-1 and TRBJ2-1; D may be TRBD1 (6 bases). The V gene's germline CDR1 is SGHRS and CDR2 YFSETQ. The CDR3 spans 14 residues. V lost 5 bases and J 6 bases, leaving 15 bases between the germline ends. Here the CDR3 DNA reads TGCGCCAGCAGACAGGGTTACAACGTCAATGAGCAGTTCTTC. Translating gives CASRQGYNVNEQFF.

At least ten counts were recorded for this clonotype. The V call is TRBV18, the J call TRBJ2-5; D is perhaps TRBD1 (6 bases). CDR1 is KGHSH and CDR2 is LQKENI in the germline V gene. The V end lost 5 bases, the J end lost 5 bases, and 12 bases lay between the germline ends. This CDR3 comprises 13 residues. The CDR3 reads CASSADRRETQYF. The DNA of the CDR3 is TGTGCCAGCTCAGCGGACAGAAGGGAGACCCAGTACTTC.

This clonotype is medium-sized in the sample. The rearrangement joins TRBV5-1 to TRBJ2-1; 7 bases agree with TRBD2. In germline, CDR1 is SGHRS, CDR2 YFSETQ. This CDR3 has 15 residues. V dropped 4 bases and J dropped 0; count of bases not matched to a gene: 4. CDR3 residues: CASSPAGSSYNEQFF. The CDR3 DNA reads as TGCGCCAGCAGCCCAGCGGGAAGCTCCTACAATGAGCAGTTCTTC.

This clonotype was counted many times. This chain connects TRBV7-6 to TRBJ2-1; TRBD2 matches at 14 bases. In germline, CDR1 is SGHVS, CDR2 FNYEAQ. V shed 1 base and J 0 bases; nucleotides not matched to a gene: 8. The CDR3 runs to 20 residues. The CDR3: CASSLVAGLAGDVSYNEQFF. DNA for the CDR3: TGTGCCAGCAGCTTAGTTGCGGGACTAGCGGGAGATGTCTCCTACAATGAGCAGTTCTTC.

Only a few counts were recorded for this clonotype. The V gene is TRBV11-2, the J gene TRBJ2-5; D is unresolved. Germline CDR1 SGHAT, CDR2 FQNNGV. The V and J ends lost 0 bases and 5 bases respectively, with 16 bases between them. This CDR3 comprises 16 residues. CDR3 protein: CASSLETNRLVETQYF. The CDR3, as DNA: TGTGCCAGCAGCTTAGAAACTAATCGGCTCGTGGAGACCCAGTACTTC.

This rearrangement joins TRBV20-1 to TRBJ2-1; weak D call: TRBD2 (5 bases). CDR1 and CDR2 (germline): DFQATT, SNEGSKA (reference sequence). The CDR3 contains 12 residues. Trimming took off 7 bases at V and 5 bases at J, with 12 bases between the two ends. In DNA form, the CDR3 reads TGCAGTGGCGGTGGAGGAGACAATGAGCAGTTCTTC. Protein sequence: CSGGGGDNEQFF.

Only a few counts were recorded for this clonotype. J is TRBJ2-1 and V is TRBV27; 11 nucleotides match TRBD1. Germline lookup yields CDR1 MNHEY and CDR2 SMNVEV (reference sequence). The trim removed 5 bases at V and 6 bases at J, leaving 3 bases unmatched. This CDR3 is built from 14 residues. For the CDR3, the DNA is TGTGCCAGCAGTCTGGACAGGGGGCCCAATGAGCAGTTCTTC. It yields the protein CASSLDRGPNEQFF.

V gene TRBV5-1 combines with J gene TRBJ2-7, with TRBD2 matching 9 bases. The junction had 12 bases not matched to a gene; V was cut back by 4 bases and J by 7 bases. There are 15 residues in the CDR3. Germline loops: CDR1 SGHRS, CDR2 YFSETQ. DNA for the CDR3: TGCGCCAGCAGCCCAATAGCGGGAGAAAGGCTTGAGCAGTACTTC. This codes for CASSPIAGERLEQYF.

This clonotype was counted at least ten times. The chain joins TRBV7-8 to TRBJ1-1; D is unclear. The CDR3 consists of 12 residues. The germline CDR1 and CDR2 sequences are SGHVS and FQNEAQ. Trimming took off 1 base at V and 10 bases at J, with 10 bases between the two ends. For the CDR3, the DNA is TGTGCCAGCAGCTTAGAATTTAGCATAGCTTTCTTT. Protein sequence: CASSLEFSIAFF.

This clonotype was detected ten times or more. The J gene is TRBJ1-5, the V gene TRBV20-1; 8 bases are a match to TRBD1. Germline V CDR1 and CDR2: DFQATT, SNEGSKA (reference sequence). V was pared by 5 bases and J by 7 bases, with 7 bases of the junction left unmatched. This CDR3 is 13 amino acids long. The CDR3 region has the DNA TGCAGTGCTGGGACAGGCCCCCAGCAGCCCCAGCATTTT. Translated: CSAGTGPQQPQHF.

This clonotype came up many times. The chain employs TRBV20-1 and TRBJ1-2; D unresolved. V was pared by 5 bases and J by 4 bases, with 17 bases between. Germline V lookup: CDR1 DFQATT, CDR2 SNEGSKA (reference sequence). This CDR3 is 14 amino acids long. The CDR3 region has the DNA TGCAGTGCTGGTTCGGGAGGTGGGTCCTATGGCTACACCTTC. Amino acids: CSAGSGGGSYGYTF.

CDR3 region: CASNSDSSYEQYF. The CDR3 DNA reads as TGTGCCAGCAATTCCGATAGCTCCTACGAGCAGTACTTC. The chain uses TRBV9 and TRBJ2-7, with D unresolved. The CDR3 is 13 amino acids. With 6 bases removed from V and 0 bases from J, the gap between germline ends came to 10 bases. Germline loops: CDR1 SGDLS, CDR2 YYNGEE.

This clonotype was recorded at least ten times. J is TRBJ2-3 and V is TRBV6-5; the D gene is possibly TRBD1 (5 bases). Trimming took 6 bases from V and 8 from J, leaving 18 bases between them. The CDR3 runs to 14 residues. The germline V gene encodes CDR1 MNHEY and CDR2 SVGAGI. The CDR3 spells CASRLDRLQLTQYF. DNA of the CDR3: TGTGCCAGCAGATTAGACAGATTACAACTTACGCAGTATTTT.

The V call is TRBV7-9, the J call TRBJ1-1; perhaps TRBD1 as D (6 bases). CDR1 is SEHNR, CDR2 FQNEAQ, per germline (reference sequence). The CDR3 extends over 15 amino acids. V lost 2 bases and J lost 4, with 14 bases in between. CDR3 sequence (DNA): TGTGCCAGCAGCTTAAACCCCAGGGGAGGCACTGAAGCTTTCTTT. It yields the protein CASSLNPRGGTEAFF.

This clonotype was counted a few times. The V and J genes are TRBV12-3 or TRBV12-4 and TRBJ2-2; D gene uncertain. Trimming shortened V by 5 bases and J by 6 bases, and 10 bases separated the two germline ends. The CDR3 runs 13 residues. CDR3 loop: CASSRPRSGELFF. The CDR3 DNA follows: TGTGCCAGCAGTCGACCGAGATCCGGGGAGCTGTTTTTT.

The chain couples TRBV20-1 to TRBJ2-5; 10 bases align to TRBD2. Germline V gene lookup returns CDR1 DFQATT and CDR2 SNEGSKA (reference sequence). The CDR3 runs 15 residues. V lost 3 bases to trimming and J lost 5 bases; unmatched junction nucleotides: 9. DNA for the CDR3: TGCAGTGCTAGGGACGCTAGCGGGAGTTTCGAGACCCAGTACTTC. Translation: CSARDASGSFETQYF.

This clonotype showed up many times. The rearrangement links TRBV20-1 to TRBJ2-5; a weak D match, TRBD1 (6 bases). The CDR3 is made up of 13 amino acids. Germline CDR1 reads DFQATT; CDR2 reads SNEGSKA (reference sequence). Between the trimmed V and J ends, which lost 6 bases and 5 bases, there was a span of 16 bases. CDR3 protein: CSANTGNSETQYF. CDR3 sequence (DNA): TGCAGTGCCAACACAGGGAATTCGGAGACCCAGTACTTC.

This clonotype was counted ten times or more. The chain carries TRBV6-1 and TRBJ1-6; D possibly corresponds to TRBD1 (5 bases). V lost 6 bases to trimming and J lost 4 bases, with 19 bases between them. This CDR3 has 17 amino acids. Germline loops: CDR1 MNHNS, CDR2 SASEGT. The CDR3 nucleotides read TGTGCCAGCAGCGCGGGACCGCTCCAGACATATAATTCACCCCTCCACTTT. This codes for CASSAGPLQTYNSPLHF.

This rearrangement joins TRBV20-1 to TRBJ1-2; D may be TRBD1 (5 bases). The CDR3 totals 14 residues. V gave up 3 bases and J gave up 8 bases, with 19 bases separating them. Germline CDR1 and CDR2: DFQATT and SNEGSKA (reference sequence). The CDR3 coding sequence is TGCAGTGCTAGTGCCACAGGAGCTGAGGGGGGCTACACCTTC. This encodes CSASATGAEGGYTF.

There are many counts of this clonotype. DNA of the CDR3: TGTGCCAGCAGTTGGGGACAGGCTTATGGCTACACCTTC. Protein sequence: CASSWGQAYGYTF. The chain employs TRBV6-5 and TRBJ1-2; 8 nucleotides line up with TRBD1. This CDR3 has 13 amino acids. CDR1 and CDR2 from the germline V gene are MNHEY and SVGAGI. Unmatched junction bases numbered 3, after V lost 4 bases and J lost 5 bases.

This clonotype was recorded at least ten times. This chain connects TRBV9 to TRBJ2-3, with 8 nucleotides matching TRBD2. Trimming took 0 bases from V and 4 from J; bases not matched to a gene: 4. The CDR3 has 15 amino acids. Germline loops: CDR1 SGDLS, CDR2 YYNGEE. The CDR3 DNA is TGTGCCAGCAGCGTAGCTCAGCGGGGGTCAGATACGCAGTATTTT. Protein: CASSVAQRGSDTQYF.

The CDR3 DNA follows: TGTGCCAGCAGTTTAGATCAGGTCCAAGAGACCCAGTACTTC. Translating it yields CASSLDQVQETQYF. The V call is TRBV28, the J call TRBJ2-5; D is unclear. CDR1 and CDR2 (germline): MDHEN, SYDVKM. The CDR3 is made up of 14 amino acids. Trimming shortened V by 2 bases and J by 1 base, and 8 bases separated the two germline ends. Drawing the rest from reference TRBV28 and TRBJ2-5, the complete variable domain is DVKVTQSSRYLVKRTGEKVFLECVQDMDHENMFWYRQDPGLGLRLIYFSYDVKMKEKGDIPEGYSVSREKKERFSLILESASTNQTSMYLCASSLDQVQETQYFGPGTRLLVL.

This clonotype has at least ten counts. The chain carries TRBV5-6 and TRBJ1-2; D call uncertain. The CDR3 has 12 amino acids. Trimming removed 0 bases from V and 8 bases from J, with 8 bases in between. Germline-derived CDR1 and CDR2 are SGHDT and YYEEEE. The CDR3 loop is CASSLVGEGYTF. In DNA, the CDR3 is TGTGCCAGCAGCTTGGTTGGGGAAGGCTACACCTTC.

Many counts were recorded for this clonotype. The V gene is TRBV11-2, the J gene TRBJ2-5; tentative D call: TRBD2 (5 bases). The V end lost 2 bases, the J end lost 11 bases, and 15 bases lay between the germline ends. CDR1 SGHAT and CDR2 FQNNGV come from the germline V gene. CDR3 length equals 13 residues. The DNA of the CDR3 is TGTGCCAGCAGCTTAAGTGGGAAAGAGGGACAGTACTTC. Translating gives CASSLSGKEGQYF.